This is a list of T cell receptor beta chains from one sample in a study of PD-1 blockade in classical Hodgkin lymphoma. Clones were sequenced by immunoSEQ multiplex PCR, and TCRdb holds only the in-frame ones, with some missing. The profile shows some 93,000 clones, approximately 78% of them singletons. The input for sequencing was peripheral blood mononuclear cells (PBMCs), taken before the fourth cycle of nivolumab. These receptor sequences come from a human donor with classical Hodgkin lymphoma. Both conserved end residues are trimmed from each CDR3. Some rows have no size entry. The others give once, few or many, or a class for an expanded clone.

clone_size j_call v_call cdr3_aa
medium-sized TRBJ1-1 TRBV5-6 ASSLAENTEAF
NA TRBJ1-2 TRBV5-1 ASSPTGNYGYT
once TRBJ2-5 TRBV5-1 ASSLAAETQY
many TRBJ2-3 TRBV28 ASSLFSAGSAREDTQY
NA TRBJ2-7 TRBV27 ASSPDRGLLSEQY
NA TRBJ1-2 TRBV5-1 ASSSTPDIGYYGYT
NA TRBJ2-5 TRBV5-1 ASSPRTSGRLQETQY
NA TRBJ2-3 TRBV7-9 ASSPGTIDTQY
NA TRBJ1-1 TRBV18 ASSSLGVVGTEAF
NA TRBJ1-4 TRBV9 ASSVGESWGNEKLF